The 5 T cell receptor beta chains reported below all come from one sample, sequenced in a study of shared clonotypes between healthy human individuals. Profiled with immunoSEQ multiplex PCR; TCRdb holds only in-frame clones, not every one. The sample comprises fewer than 1.6 million clones, 98% of which are singletons, and around 0.38% rests with the top ten. Sequencing was performed on naive CD4+ T cells sorted from blood. The subset is: CD45RA+ positively selected. All receptors come from a young man in good health.

The V gene is TRBV5-1, the J gene TRBJ2-2; 8 bases map to TRBD1. Germline loops: CDR1 SGHRS, CDR2 YFSETQ. J gave up 4 bases and V 1 base, and 6 bases lay outside the gene matches. This CDR3 comprises 16 residues. This CDR3 reads CASSLLDRAPTGELFF. The CDR3 nucleotides are TGCGCCAGCAGCTTGTTGGACAGGGCACCCACCGGGGAGCTGTTTTTT. The full variable domain, with the rest looked up from reference TRBV5-1 and TRBJ2-2, is KAGVTQTPRYLIKTRGQQVTLSCSPISGHRSVSWYQQTPGQGLQFLFEYFSETQRNKGNFPGRFSGRQFSNSRSEMNVSTLELGDSALYLCASSLLDRAPTGELFFGEGSRLTVL.

This chain uses TRBV9 with TRBJ1-1, with a weak D call TRBD1 (6 bases). V lost 4 bases and J lost 5, with 12 bases in between. Per germline, CDR1 SGDLS and CDR2 YYNGEE. CDR3 size: 13 residues. The CDR3 spells CASSKGGGTEAFF. The DNA of the CDR3 is TGTGCCAGCAGCAAGGGAGGGGGAACTGAAGCTTTCTTT.

The rearrangement uses TRBV19 and TRBJ1-5; D gene unclear. Trimming shortened V by 5 bases and J by 3 bases, and 11 bases separated the two germline ends. The CDR3 has 14 amino acids. Germline V gene data show CDR1 as LNHDA and CDR2 as SQIVND (reference sequence). The CDR3 here is CASSRQRPNQPQHF. DNA of the CDR3: TGTGCCAGTAGTCGTCAGAGGCCCAATCAGCCCCAGCATTTT.

V is TRBV7-3 and J is TRBJ2-2; 10 nucleotides line up with TRBD2. Per germline, CDR1 SGHTA and CDR2 FQGTGA. Unmatched junction bases numbered 5, after V lost 8 bases and J lost 8 bases. This CDR3 has 13 residues. The CDR3 nucleotides are TGTGCCAGCGGCCAGGGACTAGCGGGGGAGCTGTTTTTT. It yields the protein CASGQGLAGELFF. Drawing the rest from reference TRBV7-3 and TRBJ2-2, the complete variable domain is GAGVSQTPSNKVTEKGKYVELRCDPISGHTALYWYRQSLGQGPEFLIYFQGTGAADDSGLPNDRFFAVRPEGSVSTLKIQRTERGDSAVYLCASGQGLAGELFFGEGSRLTVL.

This clone appeared once. The rearrangement links TRBV18 to TRBJ2-1, with TRBD2 identical over 11 bases. V was clipped by 1 base and J by 8 bases; unmatched bases: 13. The germline CDR1 and CDR2 sequences are KGHSH and LQKENI. The CDR3 runs 18 residues. CDR3 protein: CASSPQKRTSGPVDEQFF. The DNA of the CDR3 is TGTGCCAGCTCACCACAAAAAAGGACTAGCGGGCCCGTGGATGAGCAGTTCTTC.